This T cell receptor (beta chain) was sequenced in a study of radiation and T cells in renal cell carcinoma. Findings and caveats of the study: Compared with controls, irradiated tumors showed greater TCR clonality. From baseline, blood top tumor clonotypes peaked at 2 weeks post-radiation.

Sequencing used immunoSEQ multiplex PCR; TCRdb keeps in-frame clones, though not all of them. The sample lists about 20,000 clones, approximately 62% occurring once. V trimming: 0 bases; J trimming: 4 bases; junction bases outside the gene matches: 2. CDR1 and CDR2 from the germline V gene are SGHRS and YFSETQ. The CDR3 covers 14 residues. The sample's treatment: 15 Gy SBRT to primary tumor, nephrectomy 4 weeks later. A remark on this clone: Antigen: not known. Other DNA variants within this sample encode the same CDR3.

The material was tumor tissue, obtained from a patient whose treatment included radiotherapy and nephrectomy. The sequence was collected from a woman aged 70-85 years with renal cell carcinoma. This chain joins TRBV5-1 and TRBJ2-7, with 9 bases lining up with TRBD1. CDR3: CASSLAGQGYEQYF. The DNA of the CDR3 is TGCGCCAGCAGCTTGGCAGGACAGGGGTACGAGCAGTACTTC.